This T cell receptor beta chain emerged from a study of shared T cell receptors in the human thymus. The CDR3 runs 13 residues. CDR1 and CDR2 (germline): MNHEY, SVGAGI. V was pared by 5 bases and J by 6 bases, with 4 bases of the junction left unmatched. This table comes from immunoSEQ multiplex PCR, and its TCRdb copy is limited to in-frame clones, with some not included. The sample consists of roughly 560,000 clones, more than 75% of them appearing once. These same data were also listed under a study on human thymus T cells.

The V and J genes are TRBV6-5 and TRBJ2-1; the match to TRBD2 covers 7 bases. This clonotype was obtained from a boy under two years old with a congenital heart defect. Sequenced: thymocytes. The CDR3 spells CASSALAGNEQFF. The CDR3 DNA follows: TGTGCCAGCAGTGCGTTAGCGGGCAATGAGCAGTTCTTC.